This passage covers 29 T cell receptor beta chains from one sample sequenced in a study of somatic mutations in cytotoxic T cells in rheumatoid arthritis. Assay used: immunoSEQ multiplex PCR; TCRdb lists only in-frame clones, some missing. Among fewer than 8,500 clones, roughly 70% were seen once, and the ten largest hold less than 45%. Sample: CD8+ T cells sorted from blood. Receptor source: an adult with rheumatoid arthritis.

The chain carries TRBV5-5 and TRBJ1-1; D uncertain. Trimming took 4 bases from V and 1 from J, leaving 11 bases between them. CDR3 length: 14 residues. The V gene's germline CDR1 is SGHKS and CDR2 YYEKEE (reference sequence). CDR3 residues: CASSRTVRNTEAFF. The CDR3 bases are TGTGCCAGCAGCCGGACCGTCAGGAACACTGAAGCTTTCTTT.

This chain connects TRBV4-2 to TRBJ2-7; 8 bases fit TRBD1. The J segment lost 1 base and the V segment lost 1 base, leaving 3 bases of the junction unmatched. The CDR3 runs 15 residues. Germline values: CDR1 LGHNA, CDR2 YNFKEQ. This CDR3 reads CASSQGQGASYEQYF. The CDR3 DNA is TGTGCCAGCAGCCAAGGGCAGGGGGCATCCTACGAGCAGTACTTC.

The chain has TRBV29-1 and TRBJ2-5; D might be TRBD1 (6 bases). Per the germline V gene, CDR1 is SQVTM and CDR2 is ANQGSEA. The V and J ends lost 6 bases and 14 bases respectively, with 16 bases between them. The CDR3 extends over 10 amino acids. The CDR3 sequence: CSVYDRGGYF. In DNA form, the CDR3 reads TGCAGCGTCTATGACAGAGGGGGATACTTC. The variable domain in full, with the rest retrieved from reference TRBV29-1 and TRBJ2-5, is SAVISQKPSRDICQRGTSLTIQCQVDSQVTMMFWYRQQPGQSLTLIATANQGSEATYESGFVIDKFPISRPNLTFSTLTVSNMSPEDSSIYLCSVYDRGGYFGPGTRLLVL.

The rearrangement joins TRBV6-5 to TRBJ2-1, with 11 bases that match TRBD2. Trimming took 5 bases from V and 4 from J; bases not matched to a gene: 4. Germline CDR1 MNHEY, CDR2 SVGAGI. The CDR3 consists of 15 residues. Written as DNA, the CDR3 is TGTGCCAGCAGTGGGGGACTAGCGGTTTACAATGAGCAGTTCTTC. The encoded protein is CASSGGLAVYNEQFF.

This clone occurred once. The chain links TRBV13 to TRBJ1-3; D gene unclear. Germline CDR1 is PRHDT and CDR2 is FYEKMQ (reference sequence). The CDR3 has 14 residues. Trimming stripped 1 base from V and 3 bases from J, with 7 bases between. The CDR3, as DNA: TGTGCCAGCAGCTTAGCTGGGGATGGAAACACCATATATTTT. Its protein product is CASSLAGDGNTIYF.

The chain uses TRBV5-8 and TRBJ2-2; 9 positions match TRBD2. V lost 0 bases and J lost 3; bases outside the gene matches: 6. This CDR3 has 17 residues. Looked up from germline, CDR1 is SGHTS and CDR2 is YDEGEE. In nucleotides, the CDR3 is TGTGCCAGCAGCTTGGTGACTAGCGGCTCTGACACCGGGGAGCTGTTTTTT. As protein: CASSLVTSGSDTGELFF.

The chain combines TRBV13 with TRBJ2-3; no definite D call. V was clipped by 5 bases and J by 2 bases, with 14 bases between them. The CDR3 runs 15 residues. Per germline, CDR1 PRHDT and CDR2 FYEKMQ (reference sequence). The CDR3 DNA reads TGTGCCAGCAGCCTCCAACGGGCTTTCACAGATACGCAGTATTTT. It specifies CASSLQRAFTDTQYF.

This clone is labeled as hyperexpanded. The rearrangement uses TRBV11-1 and TRBJ2-7; D is perhaps TRBD2 (6 bases). CDR1 and CDR2 from the germline V gene are SGHAT and FQDESV (reference sequence). Deletions cut 0 bases from V and 5 bases from J, with 14 bases between. The CDR3 totals 15 residues. CDR3 loop: CASSLAAGSVHEQYF. Written as DNA, the CDR3 is TGTGCCAGCAGCTTAGCGGCGGGGTCCGTCCACGAGCAGTACTTC.

The CDR3 region has the DNA TGTGCCAGCAGCTTCGCCGGGACCGCCACTGAAGCTTTCTTT. This sequence encodes CASSFAGTATEAFF. The chain carries TRBV7-9 and TRBJ1-1, with a weak D call TRBD1 (5 bases). Germline V gene data show CDR1 as SEHNR and CDR2 as FQNEAQ (reference sequence). The CDR3 loop spans 14 amino acids. V was trimmed by 3 bases and J by 4 bases, leaving 12 bases between them.

By proportion, this clone is large (0.1 to 1%). The chain's CDR3 is CASSLVPYTASYNEQFF. The CDR3 nucleotides read TGTGCCAGTAGTCTCGTTCCCTATACGGCCTCCTACAATGAGCAGTTCTTC. This chain links TRBV19 with TRBJ2-1; D is ambiguous. The CDR3 is 17 residues long. Germline V lookup: CDR1 LNHDA, CDR2 SQIVND (reference sequence). With 5 bases removed from V and 0 bases from J, the gap between germline ends came to 17 bases. The whole variable domain, filled in from reference TRBV19 and TRBJ2-1, reads DGGITQSPKYLFRKEGQNVTLSCEQNLNHDAMYWYRQDPGQGLRLIYYSQIVNDFQKGDIAEGYSVSREKKESFPLTVTSAQKNPTAFYLCASSLVPYTASYNEQFFGPGTRLTVL.

A few counts support this clone. The rearrangement joins TRBV9 to TRBJ2-2; D gene uncertain. The CDR3 contains 13 residues. Germline V gene sequence: CDR1 SGDLS, CDR2 YYNGEE. Between the trimmed V and J ends, which lost 0 bases and 6 bases, there was a span of 6 bases. As DNA, the CDR3 is TGTGCCAGCAGCGTAGGTAGCCCCGGGGAGCTGTTTTTT. Its protein is CASSVGSPGELFF.

The V call is TRBV11-2, the J call TRBJ1-2, with D perhaps TRBD1 (6 bases). The germline V gene encodes CDR1 SGHAT and CDR2 FQNNGV. Trimming stripped 0 bases from V and 0 bases from J, with 14 bases between. The CDR3 is 17 residues long. The CDR3 sequence: CASSLDQWGPTNYGYTF. The CDR3 DNA sequence: TGTGCCAGCAGCTTAGATCAGTGGGGGCCAACTAACTATGGCTACACCTTC.

V is TRBV7-8 and J is TRBJ2-1; D gene unclear. V gave up 5 bases and J gave up 7 bases, with 15 bases separating them. Germline CDR1 SGHVS, CDR2 FQNEAQ. The CDR3 is made up of 14 amino acids. CDR3: CASSRGPEGNEQFF. DNA for the CDR3: TGTGCCAGCAGCCGCGGTCCCGAAGGAAATGAGCAGTTCTTC.

V gene TRBV28 combines with J gene TRBJ1-2; D gene unclear. The germline V gene encodes CDR1 MDHEN and CDR2 SYDVKM. V lost 6 bases to trimming and J lost 1 base, with 18 bases between them. This CDR3 region has 16 residues. CDR3 loop: CASSNSIRGGNYGYTF. CDR3 in DNA: TGTGCCAGCAGCAATTCAATACGGGGAGGTAACTATGGCTACACCTTC.

The CDR3 region has the DNA TGTGCCAGCGCCAAGTTAGGGCGGGGAAGCACAGATACGCAGTATTTT. Encoded protein: CASAKLGRGSTDTQYF. V is TRBV2 and J is TRBJ2-3; tentative D call: TRBD2 (6 bases). From germline, CDR1 is SNHLY and CDR2 FYNNEI. The CDR3 is made up of 16 amino acids. Deletions cut 8 bases from V and 0 bases from J, with 18 bases between. Supplemented by reference TRBV2 and TRBJ2-3, the full variable domain reads EPEVTQTPSHQVTQMGQEVILRCVPISNHLYFYWYRQILGQKVEFLVSFYNNEISEKSEIFDDQFSVERPDGSNFTLKIRSTKLEDSAMYFCASAKLGRGSTDTQYFGPGTRLTVL.

The gene calls are TRBV6-1 and TRBJ2-7; D call uncertain. The CDR3 contains 12 residues. V was trimmed by 8 bases and J by 3 bases, leaving 11 bases between them. Germline V gene lookup returns CDR1 MNHNS and CDR2 SASEGT. CDR3 nucleotide sequence: TGTGCCAGCCGAGACCGACACTACGAGCAGTACTTC. Translation: CASRDRHYEQYF.

The sample holds a few counts of this clone. This chain joins TRBV5-1 and TRBJ1-1, with D possibly matching TRBD1 (6 bases). With 0 bases removed from V and 0 bases from J, the gap between germline ends came to 12 bases. Per the germline V gene, CDR1 is SGHRS and CDR2 is YFSETQ. CDR3 size: 16 residues. CDR3 protein: CASSLGTGYMNTEAFF. The CDR3 DNA sequence: TGCGCCAGCAGCTTGGGTACAGGGTATATGAACACTGAAGCTTTCTTT.

The CDR3, as DNA: TGTGCCAGCAGCTTACGAGGGGACCATGAGCAGTTCTTC. Its translation: CASSLRGDHEQFF. The gene calls are TRBV13 and TRBJ2-1; D tentatively fits TRBD1 or TRBD2 (5 bases each). This CDR3 is built from 13 residues. The V gene lost 2 bases and the J gene lost 8 bases, with 10 bases spanning the gap. Germline CDR1 and CDR2: PRHDT and FYEKMQ (reference sequence).

The chain links TRBV11-1 to TRBJ1-2; D call uncertain. This CDR3 is 13 amino acids long. Germline V gene lookup returns CDR1 SGHAT and CDR2 FQDESV (reference sequence). V gave up 1 base and J gave up 3 bases, with 6 bases separating them. CDR3 in amino acids: CASSLGSDYGYTF. CDR3 nucleotides: TGTGCCAGCAGCTTAGGGAGCGACTATGGCTACACCTTC. The whole variable domain, remainder taken from reference TRBV11-1 and TRBJ1-2, is EAEVAQSPRYKITEKSQAVAFWCDPISGHATLYWYRQILGQGPELLVQFQDESVVDDSQLPKDRFSAERLKGVDSTLKIQPAELGDSAMYLCASSLGSDYGYTFGSGTRLTVV.

The CDR3 bases are TGTGCCAGCAGCTTGGGCAGGGGTTGGCAGCCCCAGCATTTT. Translated, it gives CASSLGRGWQPQHF. The chain combines TRBV7-2 with TRBJ1-5, with a possible D match to TRBD1 (6 bases). The V end lost 3 bases, the J end lost 7 bases, and 13 bases lay between the germline ends. The germline V gene has CDR1 SGHTA and CDR2 FQGNSA. The CDR3 has 14 amino acids. Drawing the rest from reference TRBV7-2 and TRBJ1-5, the complete variable domain is GAGVSQSPSNKVTEKGKDVELRCDPISGHTALYWYRQSLGQGLEFLIYFQGNSAPDKSGLPSDRFSAERTGGSVSTLTIQRTQQEDSAVYLCASSLGRGWQPQHFGDGTRLSIL.

The rearrangement links TRBV19 to TRBJ2-5; 8 bases are shared with TRBD1. Trimming cost V 3 bases and J 5 bases; bases outside gene matches: 14. This CDR3 spans 17 amino acids. The V gene's germline CDR1 is LNHDA and CDR2 SQIVND (reference sequence). The CDR3 sequence is CASSMGGTGTWVETQYF. The CDR3 DNA reads TGTGCCAGTAGTATGGGCGGGACAGGCACCTGGGTGGAGACCCAGTACTTC.

V is TRBV14 and J is TRBJ2-5; TRBD2 matches 9 bases. Germline lookup yields CDR1 SGHDN and CDR2 FVKESK. The CDR3 has 15 amino acids. Trimming removed 3 bases from V and 5 bases from J; junction bases left unmatched: 7. This CDR3 reads CASSHLAGLGETQYF. The CDR3 nucleotides read TGTGCCAGCAGCCACCTAGCGGGACTAGGGGAGACCCAGTACTTC.

The chain recombines TRBV7-6 with TRBJ2-1, with D possibly being TRBD1 (6 bases). Trimming stripped 0 bases from V and 5 bases from J, with 20 bases between. CDR1 and CDR2 (germline): SGHVS, FNYEAQ. This CDR3 has 18 residues. Here the CDR3 reads CASSLAAAGARFDNEQFF. As DNA, the CDR3 is TGTGCCAGCAGCTTAGCGGCGGCAGGGGCGCGATTTGACAATGAGCAGTTCTTC.

CDR3 sequence: CASSQAQGATEAFF. In DNA form, the CDR3 reads TGTGCCAGCAGCCAAGCTCAGGGCGCCACTGAAGCTTTCTTT. V is TRBV4-2 and J is TRBJ1-1; perhaps TRBD1 as D (5 bases). Germline-derived CDR1 and CDR2 are LGHNA and YNFKEQ. V was trimmed by 1 base and J by 4 bases, leaving 10 bases between them. The CDR3 loop spans 14 amino acids.

V usage is TRBV27 and J usage is TRBJ2-1; 11 positions agree with TRBD2. The CDR3 contains 19 residues. Germline V gene lookup returns CDR1 MNHEY and CDR2 SMNVEV (reference sequence). V lost 3 bases, J lost 0 bases, and 10 bases stayed unmatched. The CDR3 loop is CASSLRLAGSTSSYNEQFF. CDR3 DNA: TGTGCCAGCAGTTTGAGACTAGCGGGATCTACGAGCTCCTACAATGAGCAGTTCTTC.

This clone was seen just once. No DNA is shown, since the ends of the CDR3 on it are uncertain; the CDR3 is the one TCRdb lists. The rearrangement uses TRBV20-1 and TRBJ2-5; no DNA check was done on the table's D call, TRBD2. Germline V gene data show CDR1 as DFQATT and CDR2 as SNEGSKA (reference sequence). The CDR3 length is 11 residues, termini included. The CDR3: CSAVGGGSPYF.

The CDR3 DNA reads TGTGCCAGCAGCTTGGGGACAGGGTTTTACGAGCAGTACTTC. The encoded protein is CASSLGTGFYEQYF. V and J are TRBV5-6 and TRBJ2-5; TRBD1 aligns across 8 bases. Judging by the DNA end, TRBJ2-7 fits better; the J call may be wrong. This CDR3 is built from 14 residues. Germline CDR1 reads SGHDT; CDR2 reads YYEEEE.

The genes are TRBV21-1 and TRBJ1-4. TRBV21-1 is marked as a pseudogene. The CDR3 is 15 amino acids. The CDR3 loop is CASSLSGGVGEKLFF. CDR3 nucleotides: TGTGCCAGCAGCCTGTCAGGGGGGGTGGGCGAAAAACTGTTTTTT.

The sample holds a few counts of this clone. This chain joins TRBV2 and TRBJ1-6; D is unclear. V was pared by 7 bases and J by 4 bases, with 11 bases between. The CDR3 consists of 14 residues. CDR1 is SNHLY, CDR2 FYNNEI, per germline. In nucleotides, the CDR3 is TGTGCCAGCATGGCAGACTCTTATAATTCACCCCTCCACTTT. It encodes CASMADSYNSPLHF.